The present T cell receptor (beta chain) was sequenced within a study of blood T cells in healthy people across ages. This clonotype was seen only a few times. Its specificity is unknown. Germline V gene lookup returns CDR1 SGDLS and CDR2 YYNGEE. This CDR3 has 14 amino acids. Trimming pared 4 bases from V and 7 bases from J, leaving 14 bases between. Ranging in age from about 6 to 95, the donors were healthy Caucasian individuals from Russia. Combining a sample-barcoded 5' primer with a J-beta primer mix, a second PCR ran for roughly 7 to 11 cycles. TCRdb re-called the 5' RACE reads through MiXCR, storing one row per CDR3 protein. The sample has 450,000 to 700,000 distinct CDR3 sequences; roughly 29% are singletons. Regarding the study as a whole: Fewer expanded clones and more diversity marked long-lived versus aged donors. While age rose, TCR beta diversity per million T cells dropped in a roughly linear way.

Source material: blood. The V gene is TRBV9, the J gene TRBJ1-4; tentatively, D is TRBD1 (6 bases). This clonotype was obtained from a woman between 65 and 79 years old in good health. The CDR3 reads CASSTQGRGEKLFF. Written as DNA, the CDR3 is TGTGCCAGCAGCACACAGGGTAGGGGTGAAAAACTGTTTTTT.